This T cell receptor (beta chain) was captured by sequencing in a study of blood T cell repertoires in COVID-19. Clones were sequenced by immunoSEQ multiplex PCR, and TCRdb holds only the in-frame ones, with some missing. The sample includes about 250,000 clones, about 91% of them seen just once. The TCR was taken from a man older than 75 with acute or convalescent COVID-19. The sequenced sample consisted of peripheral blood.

The CDR3 protein is CASSPRTDIYEQYF. The CDR3 coding sequence is TGTGCCAGCAGCCCAAGAACGGACATCTACGAGCAGTACTTC. This chain links TRBV3-1 (or the pseudogene TRBV3-2) with TRBJ2-7, with a tentative D call TRBD1 (5 bases). V was cut by 4 bases and J by 3 bases, with 13 bases left in between. The CDR3 runs 14 residues. Per germline, CDR1 LGHDT and CDR2 YNNKEL (reference sequence).